The 25 T cell receptor beta chains below all came from one sample that was sequenced in a study of neurological immune-mediated disorders (dated by TCRdb to about 2019). The library was built by means of 5' RACE. Instrument used: Illumina HiSeq 2500. TCRdb cleaned the public reads at Q25 with fastp, built clones with MiXCR and kept in-frame beta chains. When rows share a CDR3 protein, they turn into one entry using the most common DNA and genes. The sample table holds 80,000 to 95,000 distinct CDR3 sequences, of which around 3.5% were seen once. The ten largest clones take up 2.5% to 3% of the sample. The sample consisted of PBMCs. The source of these receptors is a woman aged 50 to 65 with multiple sclerosis.

In this sample, this clonotype turned up many times. J is TRBJ1-3 and V is TRBV5-1; unclear D gene. The germline V gene encodes CDR1 SGHRS and CDR2 YFSETQ. The CDR3 consists of 14 residues. The V end was cut by 0 bases, the J end by 4 bases, with 8 bases between. This CDR3 is CASSLGWFGNTIYF. CDR3 coding DNA: TGCGCCAGCAGCTTGGGATGGTTCGGAAACACCATATATTTT.

This clonotype was detected many times. The chain joins TRBV20-1 to TRBJ1-5; 10 bases map to TRBD1. This CDR3 has 14 residues. V shed 5 bases, J shed 4 bases, and the junction held 5 bases outside the gene matches. Germline loops: CDR1 DFQATT, CDR2 SNEGSKA (reference sequence). The DNA of the CDR3 is TGCAGTGCTGACAGGGGGCGGCTTAATCAGCCCCAGCATTTT. This translates into CSADRGRLNQPQHF.

This clonotype was detected many times. The CDR3 coding sequence is TGTGCCAGCAGCTTGCCTAGCCAGCCAGATACGCAGTATTTT. Amino acid sequence: CASSLPSQPDTQYF. The chain couples TRBV5-6 to TRBJ2-3; a possible D gene is TRBD2 (5 bases). V lost 1 base and J lost 4, with 10 bases in between. The germline V gene has CDR1 SGHDT and CDR2 YYEEEE. The CDR3 totals 14 residues.

In this sample, this clonotype turned up many times. The CDR3 coding sequence is TGCAGCGTCGCAAAGGGGGGGAGAGAGACCCAGTACTTC. Its translation: CSVAKGGRETQYF. J is TRBJ2-5 and V is TRBV29-1; D perhaps matches TRBD2 (7 bases). This CDR3 spans 13 amino acids. V was trimmed by 6 bases and J by 4 bases, leaving 15 bases between them. CDR1 and CDR2 from the germline V gene are SQVTM and ANQGSEA.

This clonotype occurred many times. The chain carries TRBV29-1 and TRBJ2-3, with a possible D match to TRBD2 (6 bases). V was cut by 3 bases and J by 5 bases, with 15 bases left in between. CDR1 and CDR2 from the germline V gene are SQVTM and ANQGSEA. CDR3 length: 14 residues. CDR3 in amino acids: CSVETAGRRDTQYF. The CDR3 DNA reads as TGCAGCGTTGAGACTGCGGGGAGGAGAGATACGCAGTATTTT.

Many counts were recorded for this clonotype. J is TRBJ1-2 and V is TRBV4-3; a weak D match, TRBD1 (5 bases). The CDR3 has 14 amino acids. Germline V gives CDR1 LGHNA, CDR2 YSLEER. V gave up 1 base and J gave up 3 bases, with 9 bases separating them. CDR3: CASSQVPGDYGYTF. CDR3 in DNA: TGCGCCAGCAGCCAAGTGCCGGGGGACTATGGCTACACCTTC.

There are many counts of this clonotype. CDR3 sequence reads: CASSESIAGGSYNEQFF. The CDR3 bases are TGTGCCAGCAGTGAAAGCATAGCGGGGGGCTCCTACAATGAGCAGTTCTTC. The chain is built from TRBV6-1 and TRBJ2-1, with 10 bases lining up with TRBD2. The junction had 4 bases not matched to a gene; V was cut back by 2 bases and J by 0 bases. Germline V CDR1 and CDR2: MNHNS, SASEGT. The CDR3 length is 17 residues.

This clonotype was seen repeatedly, ten times or more. The J gene is TRBJ2-7, the V gene TRBV20-1; D ambiguous. This CDR3 has 11 residues. Germline V gene lookup returns CDR1 DFQATT and CDR2 SNEGSKA (reference sequence). V was cut by 7 bases and J by 2 bases, with 9 bases left in between. DNA for the CDR3: TGCAGTGTTCTCGAGGCCTACGAGCAGTACTTC. This sequence encodes CSVLEAYEQYF.

This clonotype was picked up many times. This chain links TRBV7-9 with TRBJ1-1, with 7 bases that match TRBD1. The germline gives CDR1 SEHNR, CDR2 FQNEAQ (reference sequence). This CDR3 has 14 amino acids. The junction had 8 bases not matched to a gene; V was cut back by 6 bases and J by 4 bases. CDR3 coding DNA: TGTGCCAGCAGAGACAGGGCCTTGGGCACTGAAGCTTTCTTT. Translated: CASRDRALGTEAFF.

This clonotype came up a few times. An end of the junction does not agree with germline; a read error may underlie this. In DNA form, the CDR3 reads TGTGCCAGCAGGGGCGGGACAGGGAATTTTAAGACGCAGAATTTT. Translated, it gives CASRGGTGNFKTQNF. This chain links TRBV28 with TRBJ1-5; 9 bases are shared with TRBD1. The CDR3 extends over 15 amino acids. Germline V CDR1 and CDR2: MDHEN, SYDVKM.

This clonotype showed up many times. This chain joins TRBV12-3 or TRBV12-4 and TRBJ1-1; maybe TRBD1 (5 bases). V lost 3 bases, J lost 7 bases, and 12 bases lay in between. CDR3 length equals 13 residues. In DNA form, the CDR3 reads TGTGCCAGCAGTTTTGGAGGGGAGCTTGAAGCTTTCTTT. Translating it yields CASSFGGELEAFF.

This clonotype was counted at least ten times. The chain joins TRBV5-1 to TRBJ2-1; 8 nucleotides match TRBD2. The CDR3 loop spans 15 amino acids. Germline assignment: CDR1 SGHRS and CDR2 YFSETQ. Unmatched junction bases numbered 13, after V lost 4 bases and J lost 10 bases. CDR3 loop: CASSPGGDPLEEQFF. CDR3 coding DNA: TGCGCCAGCAGCCCGGGGGGGGATCCATTGGAAGAGCAGTTCTTC.

This clonotype was counted ten times or more. The V and J genes are TRBV6-5 and TRBJ2-3; D gene uncertain. V was cut by 2 bases and J by 1 base, with 10 bases left in between. Germline CDR1 MNHEY, CDR2 SVGAGI. The CDR3 has 15 amino acids. The CDR3 loop reads CASSYRGYGTDTQYF. The CDR3 bases are TGTGCCAGCAGTTACAGAGGATACGGCACAGATACGCAGTATTTT.

This clonotype was picked up many times. The chain joins TRBV12-3 or TRBV12-4 to TRBJ1-2; D is perhaps TRBD1 (5 bases). The CDR3 is 13 amino acids. V was cut by 2 bases and J by 4 bases, with 8 bases left in between. The chain's CDR3 is CASSLTGSYGYTF. DNA for the CDR3: TGTGCCAGCAGTTTAACAGGCTCCTATGGCTACACCTTC.

V gene TRBV27 combines with J gene TRBJ2-2; 7 bases map to TRBD1. Germline loops: CDR1 MNHEY, CDR2 SMNVEV (reference sequence). The CDR3 runs to 16 residues. V was clipped by 10 bases and J by 4 bases; unmatched bases: 15. The CDR3 is CATERTGKRSTGELFF. As DNA, the CDR3 is TGTGCCACCGAAAGGACAGGAAAGAGATCCACCGGGGAGCTGTTTTTT.

This clonotype occurred many times. This chain links TRBV20-1 with TRBJ2-7, with 9 bases lining up with TRBD2. V gave up 5 bases and J gave up 3 bases; unmatched junction bases: 8. Germline V CDR1 and CDR2: DFQATT, SNEGSKA (reference sequence). This CDR3 has 14 residues. For the CDR3, the DNA is TGCAGTGCTTCCCAGCGGGGGGCTGGCTACGAGCAGTACTTC. This sequence encodes CSASQRGAGYEQYF.

This clonotype was found many times. The CDR3 DNA reads as TGCGCCAGCAGCCAAGAAACCAGGGGAGCGGATGGAAACACCATATATTTT. Amino acids: CASSQETRGADGNTIYF. This sequence joins TRBV4-3 and TRBJ1-3, with D possibly being TRBD1 (6 bases). This CDR3 contains 17 residues. V lost 0 bases, J lost 3 bases, and 15 bases lay in between. Looked up from germline, CDR1 is LGHNA and CDR2 is YSLEER.

The sample holds many counts of this clonotype. V is TRBV6-5 and J is TRBJ2-7; D not certain. CDR3 length: 12 residues. Trimming removed 6 bases from V and 3 bases from J, with 9 bases in between. Germline lookup yields CDR1 MNHEY and CDR2 SVGAGI. The CDR3 coding sequence is TGTGCCAGCAGCCACGGTCTCTACGAGCAGTACTTC. It specifies CASSHGLYEQYF.

This clonotype was counted ten times or more. The chain has TRBV29-1 and TRBJ2-5; TRBD2 is a possible D gene (5 bases). This CDR3 spans 12 amino acids. Trimming took 6 bases from V and 2 from J, leaving 10 bases between them. Germline V gene sequence: CDR1 SQVTM, CDR2 ANQGSEA. The CDR3 DNA reads as TGCAGCGTCATGGGGAGTCAAGAGACCCAGTACTTC. It specifies CSVMGSQETQYF.

There are many counts of this clonotype. The chain is built from TRBV20-1 and TRBJ2-4; 12 bases align to TRBD2. From germline, CDR1 is DFQATT and CDR2 SNEGSKA (reference sequence). J was trimmed by 0 bases and V by 2 bases; bases with no gene match: 8. The CDR3 is 18 residues long. CDR3 nucleotides: TGCAGTGCTAGAAAGGCTAGCGGGGGGGCTCCAGCCAAAAACATTCAGTACTTC. It is translated as CSARKASGGAPAKNIQYF.

There are many counts of this clonotype. V is TRBV27 and J is TRBJ2-7; D is ambiguous. V lost 8 bases, J lost 2 bases, and 16 bases lay in between. This CDR3 has 14 residues. Germline V gene lookup returns CDR1 MNHEY and CDR2 SMNVEV (reference sequence). This chain's CDR3 is CASGKQKPPYEQYF. In DNA, the CDR3 is TGTGCCAGCGGAAAACAGAAACCGCCCTACGAGCAGTACTTC.

The V and J genes are TRBV15 and TRBJ1-2, with 7 bases aligning to TRBD1. Unmatched junction bases numbered 3, after V lost 1 base and J lost 4 bases. The length of the CDR3 is 14 residues. Germline values: CDR1 LNHNV, CDR2 YYDKDF (reference sequence). The CDR3 region has the DNA TGTGCCACCAGCAGAGGAGGGGGCCTCTATGGCTACACCTTC. It encodes CATSRGGGLYGYTF. Using reference TRBV15 and TRBJ1-2 for the parts outside the CDR3, the full variable domain is DAMVIQNPRYQVTQFGKPVTLSCSQTLNHNVMYWYQQKSSQAPKLLFHYYDKDFNNEADTPDNFQSRRPNTSFCFLDIRSPGLGDTAMYLCATSRGGGLYGYTFGSGTRLTVV.

This clonotype has at least ten counts. The J gene is TRBJ2-5, the V gene TRBV20-1; 11 nucleotides align to TRBD2. Germline V gene sequence: CDR1 DFQATT, CDR2 SNEGSKA (reference sequence). The V and J ends lost 4 bases and 4 bases, in that order; junction bases with no gene match: 11. This CDR3 region has 16 residues. CDR3 DNA sequence: TGCAGTGCTAAAAGCTTAGCGGGGGGGCTTTTAGAGACCCAGTACTTC. The encoded protein is CSAKSLAGGLLETQYF.

This clonotype was counted at least ten times. CDR3 protein: CASRESSGPTGELFF. The DNA of the CDR3 is TGCGCCAGCAGGGAGTCTAGCGGGCCCACCGGGGAGCTGTTTTTT. The chain recombines TRBV5-1 with TRBJ2-2; TRBD2 aligns across 8 bases. V was pared by 5 bases and J by 4 bases, with 7 bases of the junction left unmatched. Looked up from germline, CDR1 is SGHRS and CDR2 is YFSETQ. The CDR3 consists of 15 residues.

This clonotype came up many times. The genes are TRBV5-1 and TRBJ2-2, with D tentatively TRBD1 or TRBD2 (5 bases each). With 0 bases removed from V and 4 bases from J, the gap between germline ends came to 13 bases. This CDR3 contains 16 residues. Germline CDR1 is SGHRS and CDR2 is YFSETQ. CDR3 coding DNA: TGCGCCAGCAGCTTGGCTCGGGGCCATGGCACCGGGGAGCTGTTTTTT. Translated, it gives CASSLARGHGTGELFF.